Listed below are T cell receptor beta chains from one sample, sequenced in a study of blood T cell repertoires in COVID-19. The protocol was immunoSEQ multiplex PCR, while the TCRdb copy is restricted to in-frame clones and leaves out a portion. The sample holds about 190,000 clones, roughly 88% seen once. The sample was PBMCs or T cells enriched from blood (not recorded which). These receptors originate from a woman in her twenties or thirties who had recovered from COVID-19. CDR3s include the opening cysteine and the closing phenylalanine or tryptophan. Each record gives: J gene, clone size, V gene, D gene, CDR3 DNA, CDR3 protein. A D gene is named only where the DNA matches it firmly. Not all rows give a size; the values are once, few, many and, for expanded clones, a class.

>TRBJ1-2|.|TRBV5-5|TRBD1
TGTGCCAGCAGTCCGACAGGGGGTAGTGGCTACACCTTC
CASSPTGGSGYTF
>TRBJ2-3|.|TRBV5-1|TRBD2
TGCGCCAGCAGCGCCCTAGCGGTAACCACAGATACGCAGTATTTT
CASSALAVTTDTQYF
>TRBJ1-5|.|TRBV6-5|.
TGTGCCAGCAGTCGCGACAGAAGCAATCAGCCCCAGCATTTT
CASSRDRSNQPQHF
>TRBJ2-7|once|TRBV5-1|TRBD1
TGCGCCAGCACAGTAGGACAGGGAAGCTCCTACGAGCAGTACTTC
CASTVGQGSSYEQYF
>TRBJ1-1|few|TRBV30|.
TGTGCCTGGAGTGTTGACAGCCGGAACACTGAAGCTTTCTTT
CAWSVDSRNTEAFF
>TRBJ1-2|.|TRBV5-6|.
TGTGCCAGCAGCCAGGTAGAGTTTGGCTACACCTTC
CASSQVEFGYTF
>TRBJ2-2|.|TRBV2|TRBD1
TGTGCCAGCAGAACCCTACTCCTAGGACAGGGCACCGGGGAGCTGTTTTTT
CASRTLLLGQGTGELFF
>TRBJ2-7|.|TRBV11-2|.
TGTGCCAGCAGCTTAGGGGGGCTCTCCTACGAGCAGTACTTC
CASSLGGLSYEQYF
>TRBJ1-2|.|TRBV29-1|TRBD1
TGCAGCGTTGGCGGACAGGGTAACTATGGCTACACCTTC
CSVGGQGNYGYTF
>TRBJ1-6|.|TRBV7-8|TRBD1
TGTGCCAGCAGCTTACAGACAGGGCAGAATTCACCCCTCCACTTT
CASSLQTGQNSPLHF
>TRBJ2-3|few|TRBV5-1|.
TGCGCCAGCAGCGAGGCAAAGACAGATACGCAGTATTTT
CASSEAKTDTQYF
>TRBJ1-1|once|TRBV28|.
TGTGCCAGCAGTTCAATACTAGGACAGAGAAACACTGAAGCTTTCTTT
CASSSILGQRNTEAFF
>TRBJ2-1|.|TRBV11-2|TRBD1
TGTGCCAGCAGACCCGACAGGGGGCGGAAGGGCTACAATGAGCAGTTCTTC
CASRPDRGRKGYNEQFF
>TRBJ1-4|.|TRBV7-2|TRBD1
TGTGCCAGCAGCTTTCAACAGGGGGATGAAAAACTGTTTTTT
CASSFQQGDEKLFF
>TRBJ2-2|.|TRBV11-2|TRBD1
TGTGCCAGCAGCCCCGACAGGGTCCCCACCGGGGAGCTGTTTTTT
CASSPDRVPTGELFF
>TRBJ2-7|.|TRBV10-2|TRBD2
TGCGCCAGCAGTGAGTCAAGCCCCCAAGGACTAGTAACCTACGAGCAGTACTTC
CASSESSPQGLVTYEQYF
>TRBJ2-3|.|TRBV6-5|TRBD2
TGTGCCAGCGTTTCCTTTAGCGGGAGATTGGATACGCAGTATTTT
CASVSFSGRLDTQYF
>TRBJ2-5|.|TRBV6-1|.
TGTGCCAGCAGTGAAGGGACAGCGAGGGGGGAGACCCAGTACTTC
CASSEGTARGETQYF
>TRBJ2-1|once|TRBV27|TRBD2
TGTGCCAGCAGGAAAGGGGGACCGGGACTAGCCTACAATGAGCAGTTCTTC
CASRKGGPGLAYNEQFF
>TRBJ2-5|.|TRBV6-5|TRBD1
TGTGCCAGCAGTTCCGGGACAGGGTTTGAGACCCAGTACTTC
CASSSGTGFETQYF
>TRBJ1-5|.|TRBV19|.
TGTGCCAGTAGTATAGATCTAGGCAGGGTAAGGACGGATCAGCCCCAGCATTTT
CASSIDLGRVRTDQPQHF
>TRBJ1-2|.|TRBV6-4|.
TGTGCCAGCAGGGCCGGGGATGGCTACACCTTC
CASRAGDGYTF
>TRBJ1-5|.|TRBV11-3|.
TGTGCCAGCAGCCATAATCAGCCCCAGCATTTT
CASSHNQPQHF
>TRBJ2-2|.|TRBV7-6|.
TGTGCCAGCAGCCCTGGAGGCTGGGCGAACACCGGGGAGCTGTTTTTT
CASSPGGWANTGELFF
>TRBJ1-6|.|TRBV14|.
TGTGCCAGCAGCCTCGACTGGAGGGTCTCACCCCTCCACTTT
CASSLDWRVSPLHF
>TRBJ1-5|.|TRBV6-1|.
TGTGCCAGCAGTGTGGTGGGGCATTATAGCAATCAGCCCCAGCATTTT
CASSVVGHYSNQPQHF
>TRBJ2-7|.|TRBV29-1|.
TGCAGCGTGGAGGACAGAACCTACGAGCAGTACTTC
CSVEDRTYEQYF
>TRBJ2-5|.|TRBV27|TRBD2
TGTGCCAGCAGTGGGGGGGGACTAGCGGGAGTAGGAGAGACCCAGTACTTC
CASSGGGLAGVGETQYF
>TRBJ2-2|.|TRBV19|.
TGTGCCAGTAGTATAGATCCGGGATACAACACCGGGGAGCTGTTTTTT
CASSIDPGYNTGELFF
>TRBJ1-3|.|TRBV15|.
TGTGCCACCCGCCCCCAAGCGGGTTACGGAAACACCATATATTTT
CATRPQAGYGNTIYF
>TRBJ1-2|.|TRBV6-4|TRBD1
TGTGCCAGCAGTAACAGGGGGCCGGGCTATGGCTACACCTTC
CASSNRGPGYGYTF
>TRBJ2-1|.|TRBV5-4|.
TGTGCCAGCAGCTTGGATCCAGCGAGCTCCTACAATGAGCAGTTCTTC
CASSLDPASSYNEQFF
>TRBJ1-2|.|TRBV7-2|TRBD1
TGTGCCAGCAGCCTAGGACAGGGACGAGGCTACACCTTC
CASSLGQGRGYTF
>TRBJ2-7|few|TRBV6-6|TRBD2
TGTGCCAGCAGTTACGAACTAGCGGGTAACGAGCAGTACTTC
CASSYELAGNEQYF
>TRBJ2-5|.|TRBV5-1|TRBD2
TGCGCCAGCAGCTCAGGACTAGAAGAGACCCAGTACTTC
CASSSGLEETQYF
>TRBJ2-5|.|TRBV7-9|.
TGTGCCAGCAGCTCCCGGGACAATCAAGAGACCCAGTACTTC
CASSSRDNQETQYF
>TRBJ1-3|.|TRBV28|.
TGTGCCAGCACCCAGGCGGGGGGTGTATATGGAAACACCATATATTTT
CASTQAGGVYGNTIYF
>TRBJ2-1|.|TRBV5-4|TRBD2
TGTGCCAGCAGCCCGACTAGCGGGGGCTACAATGAGCAGTTCTTC
CASSPTSGGYNEQFF